This T cell receptor beta chain came from a study of beta chain features in type 1 diabetes. Study context: Sorted cells numbering roughly 98,000,000 were examined across all samples.

Trimming cost V 0 bases and J 4 bases, with 13 bases left between them. The CDR3 is 16 residues long. The germline gives CDR1 SGHVS, CDR2 FQNEAQ. This clone was observed a handful of times. The target antigen is unknown. Based on CD45RO/CCR7/CD25/CD127/CD95/CD27, CD4+ regulatory, stem cell-like memory, naive and central memory cells were sorted. Findings and limits, study-wide: Type 1 diabetes patients showed a moderate but significant shortening of TCRB CDR3s in all four CD4+ subsets. Naive, central memory and Treg TCRB repertoires appeared more alike in patients than in healthy donors.

The sequenced template was cDNA made from the entire isolated RNA. Measured with immunoSEQ multiplex PCR; TCRdb has only the in-frame clones, and not every one. This table has around 650,000 clones, around an eighth appearing once. The sequencing input was naive CD4+ T cells from blood. This TCR was sampled from a man aged 30-40 years with type 1 diabetes. The rearrangement uses TRBV7-8 and TRBJ1-5; no definite D call. This chain's CDR3 is CASSLAYGPRNQPQHF. The CDR3 region has the DNA TGTGCCAGCAGCTTAGCTTACGGGCCCCGGAATCAGCCCCAGCATTTT.